One sample yielded the 29 T cell receptor beta chains listed below, sequenced in a study of T cell responses to AZD1222 COVID-19 vaccine. Produced via immunoSEQ multiplex PCR; TCRdb's table is partial and in-frame only. This table holds approximately 92,000 clones, approximately 84% found once. Specimen: peripheral blood, collected on day 0 of AZD1222 vaccination. The receptor set was obtained from an adult in good health.

The rearrangement uses TRBV19 and TRBJ2-6; 8 positions agree with TRBD1. J was trimmed by 0 bases and V by 6 bases; bases with no gene match: 7. Per germline, CDR1 LNHDA and CDR2 SQIVND (reference sequence). The CDR3 contains 17 residues. CDR3: CASRPGQASSGANVLTF. DNA of the CDR3: TGTGCCAGTAGACCGGGACAGGCGAGCTCTGGGGCCAACGTCCTGACTTTC.

The rearrangement links TRBV10-1 to TRBJ2-5, with 9 bases matching TRBD2. V lost 8 bases and J lost 4; bases outside the gene matches: 11. CDR3 length: 15 amino acids. Germline values: CDR1 WNHNN, CDR2 SYGVQD (reference sequence). The CDR3 here is CASSRGGQLVETQYF. CDR3 nucleotides: TGCGCCAGCTCGCGGGGGGGACAACTTGTAGAGACCCAGTACTTC.

CDR3 nucleotides: TGTGCCAGCAGCGTAGATCCAGGGAAAATTGCAGCTTTCTTT. Translating it yields CASSVDPGKIAAFF. This rearrangement joins TRBV9 to TRBJ1-1, with D maybe TRBD1 (5 bases). Trimming removed 0 bases from V and 10 bases from J, with 16 bases in between. This CDR3 is 14 amino acids long. Germline V gene data show CDR1 as SGDLS and CDR2 as YYNGEE.

The chain links TRBV19 to TRBJ2-3; D unclear. The V gene's germline CDR1 is LNHDA and CDR2 SQIVND (reference sequence). V was clipped by 0 bases and J by 5 bases, with 9 bases between them. The length of the CDR3 is 14 residues. The DNA for the CDR3 is TGTGCCAGTAGTATAGATCGAAGGGAAGATACGCAGTATTTT. Amino acids: CASSIDRREDTQYF.

The chain couples TRBV27 to TRBJ1-5, with 7 bases lining up with TRBD1. Germline trimming cut 11 bases from V and 6 bases from J; bases unmatched to any gene: 13. The CDR3 runs to 14 residues. CDR1 is MNHEY, CDR2 SMNVEV, per germline (reference sequence). DNA for the CDR3: TGTGCCTCCCAAAACAGGGGAGGGAGTCAGCCCCAGCATTTT. This encodes CASQNRGGSQPQHF.

This clone was observed once. The chain recombines TRBV10-3 with TRBJ1-6, with 7 bases aligning to TRBD1. From germline, CDR1 is ENHRY and CDR2 SYGVKD. V lost 10 bases, J lost 9 bases, and 18 bases stayed unmatched. The CDR3 spans 16 residues. CDR3 nucleotides: TGTGCCACCCAACCGGGGCATCCAGGGGGTTTTTCACCCCTCCACTTT. Translation: CATQPGHPGGFSPLHF.

The rearrangement joins TRBV9 to TRBJ2-7; D gene unclear. Germline values: CDR1 SGDLS, CDR2 YYNGEE. The germline V and J ends were trimmed by 0 bases and 0 bases, with 13 bases remaining between them. The CDR3 runs 16 residues. Here the CDR3 reads CASSVAIGSSSYEQYF. CDR3 DNA: TGTGCCAGCAGCGTAGCCATAGGATCATCCTCCTACGAGCAGTACTTC.

V usage is TRBV6-5 and J usage is TRBJ2-2; TRBD2 matches 12 bases. CDR1 and CDR2 from the germline V gene are MNHEY and SVGAGI. V gave up 4 bases and J gave up 6 bases; unmatched junction bases: 6. CDR3 length: 16 residues. CDR3 residues: CASSSPSSGGAGELFF. The CDR3 DNA follows: TGTGCCAGCAGTTCCCCTTCTAGCGGGGGGGCCGGGGAGCTGTTTTTT.

V is TRBV10-3 and J is TRBJ1-2; D is possibly TRBD1 (6 bases). Trimming took 2 bases from V and 8 from J, leaving 9 bases between them. CDR3 length equals 12 residues. Germline V CDR1 and CDR2: ENHRY, SYGVKD. The CDR3 region is CAISEARGGYTF. The DNA of the CDR3 is TGTGCCATCAGTGAGGCCAGGGGCGGCTACACCTTC.

This clone has only one observation. CDR3: CASSRATGTGNEKLFF. In DNA form, the CDR3 reads TGTGCCAGCAGCCGCGCAACCGGGACAGGGAATGAAAAACTGTTTTTT. V gene TRBV4-2 combines with J gene TRBJ1-4; 9 nucleotides line up with TRBD1. J lost 5 bases, V lost 4 bases, and 8 bases had no gene match. Germline CDR1 is LGHNA and CDR2 is YNFKEQ. This CDR3 is 16 amino acids long.

The V gene is TRBV3-1 (or the pseudogene TRBV3-2), the J gene TRBJ1-2; D uncertain. The CDR3 is made up of 13 amino acids. Trimming removed 4 bases from V and 6 bases from J, with 12 bases in between. Germline loops: CDR1 LGHDT, CDR2 YNNKEL (reference sequence). CDR3 protein: CASSRRTDDGYTF. The CDR3 DNA reads TGTGCCAGCAGCCGTCGGACGGACGATGGCTACACCTTC.

The chain is built from TRBV29-1 and TRBJ1-5; no firm D call. CDR1 and CDR2 from the germline V gene are SQVTM and ANQGSEA. Trimming removed 3 bases from V and 3 bases from J, with 12 bases in between. The CDR3 loop spans 14 amino acids. As DNA, the CDR3 is TGCAGCGTTGACGGAAGGTCCCCCAATCAGCCCCAGCATTTT. It codes for CSVDGRSPNQPQHF.

This clone was recorded once. The rearrangement joins TRBV19 to TRBJ1-1, with D tentatively TRBD1 (5 bases). The CDR3 spans 14 residues. The germline V gene encodes CDR1 LNHDA and CDR2 SQIVND (reference sequence). Between the trimmed V and J ends, which lost 1 base and 4 bases, there was a span of 10 bases. The CDR3 loop is CASSIGRGRTEAFF. The CDR3 DNA reads as TGTGCCAGTAGTATAGGGAGGGGCCGCACTGAAGCTTTCTTT.

V and J are TRBV11-2 and TRBJ1-2; D is uncertain. The V gene's germline CDR1 is SGHAT and CDR2 FQNNGV. V was trimmed by 5 bases and J by 2 bases, leaving 3 bases between them. CDR3 length: 11 residues. The CDR3 reads CASSPNYGYTF. For the CDR3, the DNA is TGTGCCAGCAGCCCAAACTATGGCTACACCTTC.

This chain links TRBV6-5 with TRBJ1-5; 8 bases align to TRBD1. Germline trimming cut 8 bases from V and 10 bases from J; bases unmatched to any gene: 10. CDR3 length equals 13 residues. The germline CDR1 and CDR2 sequences are MNHEY and SVGAGI. The CDR3 DNA follows: TGTGCCAGCCATGGACAGGGAAGGTCACCCCAGCATTTT. This codes for CASHGQGRSPQHF.

This clone occurred a few times. The chain couples TRBV30 to TRBJ2-2; no clear D. Per germline, CDR1 GTSNPN and CDR2 SVGIG (reference sequence). This CDR3 has 15 amino acids. Between the trimmed V and J ends, which lost 1 base and 1 base, there was a span of 10 bases. CDR3 nucleotides: TGTGCCTGGAGTGGAGTGGCCCAGAACACCGGGGAGCTGTTTTTT. This codes for CAWSGVAQNTGELFF.

This sequence joins TRBV4-1 and TRBJ1-2; 8 positions agree with TRBD1. The germline gives CDR1 MGHRA, CDR2 YSYEKL. Losses at the gene ends were 0 bases for V and 6 bases for J; bases not matched to a gene: 9. The CDR3 sequence is 16 residues long. CDR3 DNA sequence: TGCGCCAGCAGCCAAGATTCACAGGGGGTTATAGATGGCTACACCTTC. Translation gives CASSQDSQGVIDGYTF.

The chain joins TRBV6-2 or TRBV6-3 to TRBJ2-1; 12 bases fit TRBD2. The CDR3 loop spans 17 amino acids. J gave up 7 bases and V 5 bases, and 12 bases lay outside the gene matches. Germline V gene data show CDR1 as MNHEY and CDR2 as SVGEGT. CDR3 nucleotides: TGTGCCAGCAGTCCATCGGGACTAGCGGGTTCTCAGAATGAGCAGTTCTTC. Its protein product is CASSPSGLAGSQNEQFF.

This chain links TRBV6-5 with TRBJ1-1; D might be TRBD1 (5 bases). V dropped 6 bases and J dropped 2 bases, with 10 bases sitting between them. Germline-derived CDR1 and CDR2 are MNHEY and SVGAGI. CDR3 length equals 13 residues. As DNA, the CDR3 is TGTGCCAGCAGCAGGGTTGTAAACACTGAAGCTTTCTTT. Protein sequence: CASSRVVNTEAFF.

The chain combines TRBV2 with TRBJ2-5; D is undetermined. The V gene lost 6 bases and the J gene lost 1 base, with 3 bases spanning the gap. Germline V CDR1 and CDR2: SNHLY, FYNNEI. The CDR3 totals 11 residues. In DNA form, the CDR3 reads TGTGCCAGCAGGGGCCAAGAGACCCAGTACTTC. Amino acid sequence: CASRGQETQYF.

The J gene is TRBJ1-1, the V gene TRBV3-1 (or the pseudogene TRBV3-2), with D unresolved. Deletions cut 4 bases from V and 0 bases from J, with 18 bases between. CDR1 and CDR2 (germline): LGHDT, YNNKEL (reference sequence). The CDR3 contains 17 residues. In DNA form, the CDR3 reads TGTGCCAGCAGCCTCGGACTTGCCCGGGTAATGAACACTGAAGCTTTCTTT. Translation gives CASSLGLARVMNTEAFF.

The genes are TRBV7-2 and TRBJ2-3; 7 bases are shared with TRBD2. V was clipped by 2 bases and J by 14 bases; unmatched bases: 10. Germline-derived CDR1 and CDR2 are SGHTA and FQGNSA. The CDR3 is 13 residues long. The CDR3 loop is CASSLSGGSVPYF. The CDR3 region has the DNA TGTGCCAGCAGCTTATCCGGCGGGAGTGTTCCGTATTTT.

The genes are TRBV5-4 and TRBJ2-2; TRBD2 agrees at 14 bases. The germline gives CDR1 SGHNT, CDR2 YYREEE (reference sequence). CDR3 length: 16 residues. V shed 0 bases, J shed 9 bases, and the junction held 4 bases outside the gene matches. CDR3 protein: CASSLAGLAGGRELFF. The CDR3 DNA sequence: TGTGCCAGCAGCTTGGCCGGACTAGCGGGAGGTAGGGAGCTGTTTTTT. The full variable domain, with the rest looked up from reference TRBV5-4 and TRBJ2-2, is ETGVTQSPTHLIKTRGQQVTLRCSSQSGHNTVSWYQQALGQGPQFIFQYYREEENGRGNFPPRFSGLQFPNYSSELNVNALELDDSALYLCASSLAGLAGGRELFFGEGSRLTVL.

This chain uses TRBV29-1 with TRBJ1-1; TRBD1 is a possible D gene (6 bases). Germline V gene sequence: CDR1 SQVTM, CDR2 ANQGSEA. V was shortened by 5 bases and J by 3 bases, with 16 bases between the two germline ends. The CDR3 is made up of 14 amino acids. The CDR3 region has the DNA TGCAGCGTTAAGACAACAGGGATGGACACTGAAGCTTTCTTT. It is translated as CSVKTTGMDTEAFF.

This chain uses TRBV5-4 with TRBJ2-7, with TRBD1 matching 10 bases. Germline V CDR1 and CDR2: SGHNT, YYREEE (reference sequence). Trimming cost V 2 bases and J 4 bases; bases outside gene matches: 9. CDR3 length: 16 residues. The CDR3 reads CASSFGTGTGVYEQYF. CDR3 nucleotides: TGTGCCAGCAGCTTCGGAACAGGGACAGGGGTATACGAGCAGTACTTC.

This chain joins TRBV5-1 and TRBJ2-5, with D possibly being TRBD1 or TRBD2 (6 bases each). The CDR3 runs to 15 residues. The germline CDR1 and CDR2 sequences are SGHRS and YFSETQ. The V gene lost 3 bases and the J gene lost 5 bases, with 17 bases spanning the gap. CDR3 sequence: CASSSDRGVVETQYF. The CDR3 region has the DNA TGCGCCAGCAGCTCCGATAGGGGGGTCGTGGAGACCCAGTACTTC.

The chain combines TRBV5-4 with TRBJ2-3; 9 bases map to TRBD2. The trim removed 3 bases at V and 2 bases at J, leaving 7 bases unmatched. This CDR3 has 16 residues. CDR1 is SGHNT, CDR2 YYREEE, per germline (reference sequence). CDR3 in DNA: TGTGCCAGCAGCTCGCATATAGCGGGGGACACAGATACGCAGTATTTT. Translation gives CASSSHIAGDTDTQYF.

The CDR3 coding sequence is TGTGCCAGCACCCCCAATAGCGGGAGATGGTCCGGGGAGCTGTTTTTT. This sequence encodes CASTPNSGRWSGELFF. This chain joins TRBV7-2 and TRBJ2-2; 9 bases agree with TRBD2. CDR3 length equals 16 residues. Germline CDR1 is SGHTA and CDR2 is FQGNSA. J lost 6 bases, V lost 7 bases, and 12 bases had no gene match.

The CDR3 nucleotides read TGCGCCCCACGGGAACAGGGCCCCTATAGCAATCAGCCCCAGCATTTT. Translation gives CAPREQGPYSNQPQHF. This chain joins TRBV23-1 and TRBJ1-5; perhaps TRBD1 as D (6 bases). TRBV23-1 is an open reading frame, and its role is uncertain. This CDR3 comprises 16 residues. Trimming stripped 11 bases from V and 0 bases from J, with 20 bases between.